The 12 T cell receptor beta chains reported below all come from one sample, sequenced in a study of memory CD4+ T cells and cytomegalovirus serostatus. Single viable CD3+CD4+CD8-CD45RO+ cells were sorted as the memory CD4+ T cells. The method was immunoSEQ multiplex PCR; TCRdb's version includes in-frame clones alone and lacks a portion of them. The sample holds about 73,000 clones, roughly three quarters seen once. Sequencing was carried out using memory CD4+ T cells from blood. Source of these receptors: an adult in good health and CMV-seropositive.

This clone appeared a single time. The genes are TRBV10-3 and TRBJ2-1, with 8 bases lining up with TRBD1. This CDR3 is built from 13 residues. V shed 6 bases, J shed 6 bases, and the junction held 4 bases outside the gene matches. Germline loops: CDR1 ENHRY, CDR2 SYGVKD. The CDR3 loop is CAISRDRGNEQFF. In nucleotides, the CDR3 is TGTGCCATCAGCCGCGACAGGGGCAATGAGCAGTTCTTC.

The chain joins TRBV7-9 to TRBJ1-4; 8 bases map to TRBD1. The CDR3 runs 14 residues. J lost 4 bases, V lost 8 bases, and 6 bases had no gene match. Germline CDR1 is SEHNR and CDR2 is FQNEAQ (reference sequence). The CDR3 region is CASLQGAGNEKLFF. CDR3 bases: TGTGCCAGCCTCCAGGGGGCGGGTAATGAAAAACTGTTTTTT.

The chain combines TRBV5-1 with TRBJ2-1; 8 bases agree with TRBD2. The CDR3 has 14 amino acids. Germline CDR1 and CDR2: SGHRS and YFSETQ. Trimming cost V 3 bases and J 2 bases; bases outside gene matches: 1. Here the CDR3 reads CASSWGLAYNEQFF. DNA for the CDR3: TGCGCCAGCAGCTGGGGACTAGCCTACAATGAGCAGTTCTTC.

In regard to this clone: One end of the junction varies from germline; a read error may be responsible. This chain joins TRBV19 and TRBJ2-3; D is undetermined. Germline CDR1 is LNHDA and CDR2 is SQIVND (reference sequence). The CDR3 loop spans 14 amino acids. CDR3 in amino acids: CASSPTTSGDMQYF. The DNA of the CDR3 is TGTGCCAGTAGTCCCACCACGTCAGGAGATATGCAGTATTTT.

This sequence joins TRBV6-4 and TRBJ2-3; 7 bases match TRBD1. Germline values: CDR1 MRHNA, CDR2 SNTAGT. J lost 7 bases, V lost 2 bases, and 3 bases had no gene match. There are 13 residues in the CDR3. The CDR3 loop reads CASSDSRGNTQYF. CDR3 coding DNA: TGTGCCAGCAGTGACAGCAGGGGGAATACGCAGTATTTT.

The chain carries TRBV7-9 and TRBJ2-3, with no clear D. The ends were cut back, 3 bases at V and 2 bases at J, with 6 bases in the middle. This CDR3 region has 13 residues. Germline CDR1 reads SEHNR; CDR2 reads FQNEAQ (reference sequence). The CDR3 DNA sequence: TGTGCCAGCAGCTTCGAGATCACAGATACGCAGTATTTT. Amino acids: CASSFEITDTQYF.

This chain links TRBV5-4 with TRBJ2-1; D unresolved. Germline V CDR1 and CDR2: SGHNT, YYREEE (reference sequence). The CDR3 is made up of 11 amino acids. V dropped 0 bases and J dropped 10 bases, with 5 bases sitting between them. The CDR3 DNA sequence: TGTGCCAGCAGCTTGGTTCAGGAGCAGTTCTTC. Translation: CASSLVQEQFF.

The chain links TRBV28 to TRBJ1-2, with D maybe TRBD1 (5 bases). With 6 bases removed from V and 0 bases from J, the gap between germline ends came to 20 bases. CDR3 length: 17 residues. Germline loops: CDR1 MDHEN, CDR2 SYDVKM. CDR3 sequence (DNA): TGTGCCAGCAGGATACAGGCCCCGGACCATACTAACTATGGCTACACCTTC. This sequence encodes CASRIQAPDHTNYGYTF.

The gene calls are TRBV6-1 and TRBJ1-1; maybe TRBD1 (6 bases). CDR1 is MNHNS and CDR2 is SASEGT in the germline V gene. The CDR3 is 16 residues long. The V and J ends lost 1 base and 5 bases respectively, with 17 bases between them. DNA of the CDR3: TGTGCCAGCAGTGAAGAGGGGGGAGGGGTTGGTACTGAAGCTTTCTTT. This translates into CASSEEGGGVGTEAFF.

The chain recombines TRBV6-5 with TRBJ2-3; D not certain. Germline CDR1 reads MNHEY; CDR2 reads SVGAGI. Trimming shortened V by 3 bases and J by 0 bases, and 7 bases separated the two germline ends. This CDR3 region has 14 residues. CDR3 loop: CASSYLASTDTQYF. Written as DNA, the CDR3 is TGTGCCAGCAGTTATTTGGCTAGCACAGATACGCAGTATTTT.

The chain links TRBV28 to TRBJ2-4; D might be TRBD1 or TRBD2, each matching 5 bases. CDR1 MDHEN and CDR2 SYDVKM come from the germline V gene. The CDR3 is 15 residues long. V dropped 5 bases and J dropped 1 base, with 12 bases sitting between them. CDR3 sequence (DNA): TGTGCCAGCAGTAGCCGGGACGGGGCCAAAAACATTCAGTACTTC. Translation gives CASSSRDGAKNIQYF.

The V and J genes are TRBV10-3 and TRBJ1-2, with D unresolved. CDR1 is ENHRY, CDR2 SYGVKD, per germline. Trimming removed 3 bases at V and 7 bases at J, with 9 bases between. This CDR3 comprises 12 residues. The CDR3 DNA is TGTGCCATCAGTGACGATAGGGCTGGCTACACCTTC. Protein product: CAISDDRAGYTF.